The T cell receptor (beta chain) described here comes from a study of CD8+ T cells in alopecia areata. Study observations and caveats: Alphabeta T cells residing in normal skin are also sequenced in scalp samples.

Germline loops: CDR1 SGHAT, CDR2 FQNNGV. This CDR3 is built from 14 residues. With 4 bases clipped from V and 2 bases from J, the junction kept 2 bases outside the gene matches. Alopecia areata patients had lesional scalp punch biopsies and peripheral blood taken from them. Comments on this clone: Its antigen is unidentified.

Sequencing relied on a cDNA template that was reverse transcribed from extracted RNA. TCRdb's table, derived via immunoSEQ multiplex PCR, lists solely in-frame clones and lacks some. The table lists around 200,000 clones, around 63% of them singletons. The receptor's source is a human donor with alopecia areata. V gene TRBV11-2 combines with J gene TRBJ1-1, with TRBD1 matching over 9 bases. The sample was CD4+ T cells sorted from blood, taken at week 0. CDR3 nucleotides: TGTGCCAGCAGCTCGGACAGGGGAAACACTGAAGCTTTCTTT. Encoded protein: CASSSDRGNTEAFF.